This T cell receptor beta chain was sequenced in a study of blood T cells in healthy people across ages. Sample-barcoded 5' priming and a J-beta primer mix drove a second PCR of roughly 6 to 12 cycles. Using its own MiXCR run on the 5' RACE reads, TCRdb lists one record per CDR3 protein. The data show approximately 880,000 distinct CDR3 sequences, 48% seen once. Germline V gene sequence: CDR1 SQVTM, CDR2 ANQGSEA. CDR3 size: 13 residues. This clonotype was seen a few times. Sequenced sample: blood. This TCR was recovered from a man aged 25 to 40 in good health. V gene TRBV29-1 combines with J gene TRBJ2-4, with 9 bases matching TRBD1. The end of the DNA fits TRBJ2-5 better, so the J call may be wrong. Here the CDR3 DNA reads TGCAGCGCCAACAGGGGGCAGCGAGAGACCCAGTACTTC. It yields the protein CSANRGQRETQYF.